These T cell receptor beta chains were read from a single sample in a study of blood T cell repertoires in COVID-19. Sequencing was performed with immunoSEQ multiplex PCR; in TCRdb, only in-frame clones are kept and a portion is missing. The data contain 80,000 or so clones, more than 80% of them singletons. What was sequenced was peripheral blood. Source of these receptors: a woman in her seventies with acute or convalescent COVID-19. CDR3s leave out the opening cysteine and the closing phenylalanine or tryptophan. The D gene is left open where the match is weak.

TRBD1	TRBV6-5	ASSYGQGRGGYT
TRBD1	TRBV5-5	ASSTGALYQETQY
TRBD1	TRBV19	ASSSTGNENEKLF
.	TRBV20-1	SAPGNTEAF
.	TRBV2	ASSAAPYTEAF
TRBD1	TRBV2	ASSRWTGFNEQF
TRBD1	TRBV19	ASSILGTGETEAF
.	TRBV24-1	ATSDLRDGGYNEQF
TRBD1	TRBV7-8	ASSLTGAEQY
TRBD2	TRBV5-1	ASSLGSSGGEETQY
TRBD1	TRBV12-3/TRBV12-4	ASNRGHYQPQH
TRBD2	TRBV11-1	ASSSLLAGGYNEQF
.	TRBV19	ASSPNWEDTQY
.	TRBV19	ASSIEGVMNTEAF
TRBD2	TRBV4-3	ASSQGASGVYNEQF
TRBD1	TRBV4-1	ASSQQGGSPLH
.	TRBV29-1	SVEAGMNTEAF
.	TRBV9	ASSVGAGDMYEQY
TRBD1	TRBV5-4	ASSFSGGDTEAF
.	TRBV7-2	ASSLQALRETQY
TRBD2	TRBV3-1/TRBV3-2	ASSRNELAGHTDTQY
TRBD1	TRBV5-1	ASSLDSGGGTEAF
.	TRBV24-1	ATSEGGEQY